This TCR beta chain was recovered during a study of vaccination and CD4 T cells after COVID-19. General observations from the study: In convalescent patients, 304 of 307 vaccine-specific clones were spike mono-reactive.

This clonotype was observed a few times. The antigen is not known. CD4+ T cells that had been cultured provided DNA sequenced with the Oncomine TCR Beta short-read assay. TCRdb independently ran MiXCR on the PCR reads; one entry per CDR3 protein. The table lists about 5,100 distinct CDR3 sequences, roughly 45% of them singletons. Per germline, CDR1 MNHEY and CDR2 SMNVEV (reference sequence). V dropped 6 bases and J dropped 0 bases, with 11 bases sitting between them. The CDR3 length is 15 residues. The treatment denotes: approximately 9-day PBMC culture with coronavirus spike peptide pools or control peptides (ViraFEST assay). ViraFEST sequenced TCRs after peptide-pool expansion of antigen-specific T cells. IL-2 (around 10 IU/ml) and peptide pools (about 10 ug/ml) were added to cultures of two million PBMCs per well.

The chain recombines TRBV27 with TRBJ2-2; D assignment may be TRBD1 or TRBD2 (7 bases each). The source material was CD4+ T cells from blood, cultured in vitro. This TCR came from a human donor who had recovered from COVID-19. CDR3: CASRSGGANTGELFF. In DNA, the CDR3 is TGTGCCAGCAGATCAGGGGGGGCGAACACCGGGGAGCTGTTTTTT.